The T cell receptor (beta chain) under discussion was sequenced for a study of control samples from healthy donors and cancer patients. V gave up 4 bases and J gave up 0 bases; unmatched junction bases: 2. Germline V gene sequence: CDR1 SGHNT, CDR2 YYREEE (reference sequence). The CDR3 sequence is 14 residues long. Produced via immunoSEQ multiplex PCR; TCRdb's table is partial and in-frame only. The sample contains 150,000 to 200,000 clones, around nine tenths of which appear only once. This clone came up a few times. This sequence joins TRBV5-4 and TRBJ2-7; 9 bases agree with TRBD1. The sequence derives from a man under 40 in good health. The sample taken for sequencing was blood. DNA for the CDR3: TGTGCCAGCAGCCAGACAGGGGGCTCCTACGAGCAGTACTTC. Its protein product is CASSQTGGSYEQYF.